A single sample is the source of the 8 T cell receptor beta chains below, sequenced in a study of cytomegalovirus exposure and HLA in healthy donors. The PCR had 60 Vbeta and 13 Jbeta primers. Sequencing used immunoSEQ multiplex PCR; TCRdb keeps in-frame clones, though not all of them. The sample holds about 110,000 clones; 82% are singletons and the top ten take about 1.6%. Sequencing used PBMCs. These TCRs come from a man over 45 in good health and CMV-seronegative.

The chain has TRBV6-5 and TRBJ1-1; 8 bases match TRBD1. In germline, CDR1 is MNHEY, CDR2 SVGAGI. The CDR3 has 14 residues. Trimming cost V 8 bases and J 0 bases; bases outside gene matches: 5. CDR3 DNA sequence: TGTGCCAGCGCTCGACAGGGGATGAACACTGAAGCTTTCTTT. Translated: CASARQGMNTEAFF.

This clone was recorded once. The chain combines TRBV6-5 with TRBJ1-2; the match to TRBD1 covers 7 bases. Germline CDR1 is MNHEY and CDR2 is SVGAGI. The CDR3 runs to 14 residues. V lost 6 bases and J lost 5; bases outside the gene matches: 9. The CDR3 is CASSSRETGYGYTF. The CDR3 DNA follows: TGTGCCAGCAGCTCCAGGGAGACAGGGTATGGCTACACCTTC.

The V and J genes are TRBV10-1 and TRBJ1-2; TRBD1 matches at 7 bases. CDR3 size: 13 residues. Germline CDR1 is WNHNN and CDR2 is SYGVQD (reference sequence). The junction had 5 bases not matched to a gene; V was cut back by 0 bases and J by 10 bases. The CDR3 loop is CASSESRQGTYTF. CDR3 bases: TGCGCCAGCAGTGAGTCGAGACAGGGAACCTACACCTTC.

The chain is built from TRBV6-1 and TRBJ1-5, with 8 bases lining up with TRBD1. With V trimmed by 4 bases and J by 6 bases, 8 bases remained unmatched. CDR3 length equals 15 residues. Germline V gene lookup returns CDR1 MNHNS and CDR2 SASEGT. The DNA of the CDR3 is TGTGCCAGCAGTGCCCAGGGACAGGCCGGTCAGCCCCAGCATTTT. Translation: CASSAQGQAGQPQHF.

A remark on this clone: Other nucleotide sequences from this sample produce the same CDR3. This chain joins TRBV10-3 and TRBJ1-6, with D hard to call. Germline lookup yields CDR1 ENHRY and CDR2 SYGVKD. Trimming cost V 0 bases and J 5 bases, with 5 bases left between them. The CDR3 is 14 amino acids. DNA of the CDR3: TGTGCCATCAGTGAGTCCCCTAATAATTCACCCCTCCACTTT. Translation: CAISESPNNSPLHF.

Comment on this clone: Mismatch with germline at one junction end may stem from a read error. The chain is built from TRBV7-8 and TRBJ1-5, with a possible D match to TRBD1 (6 bases). The V gene's germline CDR1 is SGHVS and CDR2 FQNEAQ. The CDR3 has 15 residues. DNA of the CDR3: TGTGCCAGCAGCCGTTGGACAGAGGCCAATCAGCCCCGGCATTTT. Translation: CASSRWTEANQPRHF.

The chain combines TRBV14 with TRBJ2-7; D call uncertain. V gave up 4 bases and J gave up 0 bases, with 13 bases separating them. This CDR3 is 15 amino acids long. In germline, CDR1 is SGHDN, CDR2 FVKESK. The CDR3 here is CASSPPPFSSYEQYV. The CDR3 nucleotides are TGTGCCAGCAGCCCGCCTCCCTTTAGCTCCTACGAGCAGTACGTC.

The V call is TRBV18, the J call TRBJ2-5, with a weak D call TRBD2 (6 bases). CDR3 length: 13 amino acids. V gave up 3 bases and J gave up 1 base, with 6 bases separating them. Germline V gene lookup returns CDR1 KGHSH and CDR2 LQKENI. CDR3 residues: CASSPGGQETQYF. For the CDR3, the DNA is TGTGCCAGCTCACCCGGGGGCCAAGAGACCCAGTACTTC. Filled out from reference TRBV18 and TRBJ2-5, the complete variable domain reads NAGVMQNPRHLVRRRGQEARLRCSPMKGHSHVYWYRQLPEEGLKFMVYLQKENIIDESGMPKERFSAEFPKEGPSILRIQQVVRGDSAAYFCASSPGGQETQYFGPGTRLLVL.